The rows below give T cell receptor beta chains drawn from one sample of a study of blood T cell repertoires in COVID-19. Clones were read by immunoSEQ multiplex PCR, and TCRdb kept only the in-frame ones, dropping some. In the table there are 200,000 to 250,000 clones, roughly four fifths of which are singletons. Sequencing was carried out using peripheral blood. The source is a woman in her 40s with acute or convalescent COVID-19. Both conserved end residues are part of each CDR3. The D gene is left open where the match is weak. Clone size is stated in some rows and not others, as once, few, many or a class when expanded.

D	V	size	J	DNA	CDR3
.	TRBV25-1	once	TRBJ2-1	TGTGCCAGCAGTACTCCAACAGGGAGCTCCTACAATGAGCAGTTCTTC	CASSTPTGSSYNEQFF
TRBD1	TRBV10-3	.	TRBJ2-3	TGTGCCATCGGACAGGGGGCTGGCACAGATACGCAGTATTTT	CAIGQGAGTDTQYF
.	TRBV10-1	.	TRBJ2-4	TGCGCCAGCACGTTGGGAGCTAAAAACATTCAGTACTTC	CASTLGAKNIQYF
TRBD2	TRBV5-1	.	TRBJ2-7	TGCGCCAGCACCCTAGGACTAGCGGGGGGGCCGGGATACGAGCAGTACTTC	CASTLGLAGGPGYEQYF
.	TRBV6-2/TRBV6-3	.	TRBJ1-5	TGTGCCAGCAGTTATGTGGCTGCTCAGCCCCAGCATTTT	CASSYVAAQPQHF
TRBD2	TRBV2	.	TRBJ2-3	TGTGCCAGCAGTGAAGGTCTAGCGGGGGGGCGAAGTACGCAGTATTTT	CASSEGLAGGRSTQYF
.	TRBV28	.	TRBJ1-1	TGTGCCAGCAGTTTAGCAGGGGTGGACACTGAAGCTTTCTTT	CASSLAGVDTEAFF
TRBD1	TRBV27	.	TRBJ2-7	TGTGCCAGCAGTGCGGGACAGGGATACGAGCAGTACTTC	CASSAGQGYEQYF
TRBD2	TRBV4-1	.	TRBJ2-3	TGCGCCAGCAGCCAAGAAGGAGCGGGGGGGCCTACGCAGTATTTT	CASSQEGAGGPTQYF
.	TRBV13	few	TRBJ2-1	TGTGCCAGCAGTCCGGACAGAAATGAGCAGTTCTTC	CASSPDRNEQFF
.	TRBV10-2	.	TRBJ1-2	TGCGCCAGCAGTGAAATCCAGGGGTATGGCTACACCTTC	CASSEIQGYGYTF
TRBD1	TRBV4-2	.	TRBJ2-2	TGTGCCAGCAGCCAAGAACGGGACAGGGGGCGCAACGGGGAGCTGTTTTTT	CASSQERDRGRNGELFF
.	TRBV29-1	.	TRBJ1-2	TGCAGCGCCGACGACAGGCGTAGGGACTATGGCTACACCTTC	CSADDRRRDYGYTF
TRBD1	TRBV7-2	.	TRBJ1-1	TGTGCCAGCAGCAGAAACAGGGGGTACACTGAAGCTTTCTTT	CASSRNRGYTEAFF
TRBD2	TRBV24-1	.	TRBJ2-5	TGTGCCACCAGTCTCTCCCCCAAACTAGCGGGAGGCGGAGAGACCCAGTACTTC	CATSLSPKLAGGGETQYF
TRBD2	TRBV15	once	TRBJ2-1	TGTGCCACCATACCGGCGGGAGGTAGCTACAATGAGCAGTTCTTC	CATIPAGGSYNEQFF
.	TRBV5-6	once	TRBJ1-2	TGTGCCAGCAGTCAAGGACAGACCTATGGCTACACCTTC	CASSQGQTYGYTF
.	TRBV24-1	once	TRBJ1-1	TGTGCCACCAGTATGGGGCCGAACACTGAAGCTTTCTTT	CATSMGPNTEAFF